This TCR beta chain was found in a study of shared clonotypes between healthy human individuals. Findings and caveats of the study: A few donors held about 4.6% of naive CD4 clonotypes in common. In this cohort, only blood was sampled, and tissue repertoires likely differ. Some clonotypes were shared by all four sorted-subset donors, while others were not shared. The non-shared ones had lower generation probabilities than the shared ones.

As regards this clone: Its antigen is currently unknown.

The table came from immunoSEQ multiplex PCR; TCRdb's copy has only in-frame clones and leaves some out. Of about 1.9 million clones listed, about 94% are singletons. Naive CD8 isolation took CD45RO-negative cells positively selected for CCR7 and excluded terminally differentiated effector memory CD45RA+ cells. CDR1 and CDR2 from the germline V gene are MDHEN and SYDVKM. Trimming left V 6 bases short and J 5 bases short, with 19 bases between. The CDR3 has 15 amino acids. The sequenced sample consisted of naive CD8+ T cells from PBMCs. The receptor's source is a man younger than 30 in good health. Some clones in this sample may be carry-over from other donors' samples. The gene calls are TRBV28 and TRBJ2-5, with D tentatively TRBD2 (6 bases). The CDR3, as DNA: TGTGCCAGCAGACCCTTATCGGGGGTAGGCGAGACCCAGTACTTC. The encoded protein is CASRPLSGVGETQYF.